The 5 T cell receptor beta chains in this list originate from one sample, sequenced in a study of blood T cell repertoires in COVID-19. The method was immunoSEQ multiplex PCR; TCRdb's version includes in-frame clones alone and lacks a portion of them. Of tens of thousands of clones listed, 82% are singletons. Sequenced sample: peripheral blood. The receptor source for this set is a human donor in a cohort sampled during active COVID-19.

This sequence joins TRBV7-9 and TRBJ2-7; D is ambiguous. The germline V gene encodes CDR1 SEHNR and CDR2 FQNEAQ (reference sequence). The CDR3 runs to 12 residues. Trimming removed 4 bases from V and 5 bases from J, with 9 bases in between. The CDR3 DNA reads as TGTGCCAGCAGCTACATGGGCGACGAGCAGTACTTC. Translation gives CASSYMGDEQYF. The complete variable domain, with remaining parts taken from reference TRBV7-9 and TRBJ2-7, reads DTGVSQNPRHKITKRGQNVTFRCDPISEHNRLYWYRQTLGQGPEFLTYFQNEAQLEKSRLLSDRFSAERPKGSFSTLEIQRTEQGDSAMYLCASSYMGDEQYFGPGTRLTVT.

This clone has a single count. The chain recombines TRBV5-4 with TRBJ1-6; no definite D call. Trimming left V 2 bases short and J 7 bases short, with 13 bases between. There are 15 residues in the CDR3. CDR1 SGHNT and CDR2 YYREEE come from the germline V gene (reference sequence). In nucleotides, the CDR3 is TGTGCCAGCAGCTTTGATAGCCTGAGGAATTCACCCCTCCACTTT. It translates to CASSFDSLRNSPLHF.

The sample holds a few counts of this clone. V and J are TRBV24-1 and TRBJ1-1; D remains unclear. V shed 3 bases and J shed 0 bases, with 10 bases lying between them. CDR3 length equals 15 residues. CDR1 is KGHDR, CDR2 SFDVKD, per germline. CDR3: CATSDGRNMNTEAFF. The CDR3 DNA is TGTGCCACCAGTGATGGGAGGAACATGAACACTGAAGCTTTCTTT.

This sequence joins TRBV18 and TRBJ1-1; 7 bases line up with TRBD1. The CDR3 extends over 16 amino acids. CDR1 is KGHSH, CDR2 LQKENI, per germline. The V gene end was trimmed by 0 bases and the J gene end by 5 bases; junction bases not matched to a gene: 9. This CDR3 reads CASSPPIDRVETEAFF. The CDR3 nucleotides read TGTGCCAGCTCACCACCTATCGACAGGGTCGAAACTGAAGCTTTCTTT.

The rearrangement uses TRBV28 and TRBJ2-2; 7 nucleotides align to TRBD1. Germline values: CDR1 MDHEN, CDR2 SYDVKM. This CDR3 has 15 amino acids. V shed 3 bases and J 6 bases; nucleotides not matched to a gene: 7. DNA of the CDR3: TGTGCCAGCAGTTTGGGGACAGTCGTTCCCGGGGAGCTGTTTTTT. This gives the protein CASSLGTVVPGELFF. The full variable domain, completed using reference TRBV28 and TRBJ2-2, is DVKVTQSSRYLVKRTGEKVFLECVQDMDHENMFWYRQDPGLGLRLIYFSYDVKMKEKGDIPEGYSVSREKKERFSLILESASTNQTSMYLCASSLGTVVPGELFFGEGSRLTVL.